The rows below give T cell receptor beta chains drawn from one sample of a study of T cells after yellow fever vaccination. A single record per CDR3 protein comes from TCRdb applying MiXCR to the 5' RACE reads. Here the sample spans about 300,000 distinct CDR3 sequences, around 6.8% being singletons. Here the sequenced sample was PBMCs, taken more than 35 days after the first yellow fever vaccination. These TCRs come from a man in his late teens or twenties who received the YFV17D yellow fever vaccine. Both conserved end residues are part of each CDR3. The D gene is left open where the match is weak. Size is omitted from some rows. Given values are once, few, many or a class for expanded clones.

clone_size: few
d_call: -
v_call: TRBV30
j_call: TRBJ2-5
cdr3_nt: TGTGCCTGGAGTAACTCAGTCCAAGAGACCCAGTACTTC
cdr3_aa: CAWSNSVQETQYF

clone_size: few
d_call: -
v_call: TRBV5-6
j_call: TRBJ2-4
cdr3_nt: TGTGCCAGCAGCCGGTGGAAGGTTCTCAACATTCAGTACTTC
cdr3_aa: CASSRWKVLNIQYF

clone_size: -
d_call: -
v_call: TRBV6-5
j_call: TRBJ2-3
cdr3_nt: TGTGCCAGCAGTTACGGTCCGGGGCCCACAGATACGCAGTATTTT
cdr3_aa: CASSYGPGPTDTQYF

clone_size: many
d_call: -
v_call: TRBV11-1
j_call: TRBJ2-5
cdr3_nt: TGTGCCAGCAGCCCGACTAGAGATGAGACCCAGTACTTC
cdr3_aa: CASSPTRDETQYF

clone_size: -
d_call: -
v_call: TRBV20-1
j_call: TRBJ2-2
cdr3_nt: TGCTGTGCTAGAGATCATCGAGGGCCCCACACCGGGGAGCTGTTTTTT
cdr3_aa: CCARDHRGPHTGELFF

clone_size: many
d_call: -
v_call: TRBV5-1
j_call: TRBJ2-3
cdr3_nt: TGCGCCAGCAGCTTGGCAGGAGATAATACGCAGTATTTT
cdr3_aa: CASSLAGDNTQYF

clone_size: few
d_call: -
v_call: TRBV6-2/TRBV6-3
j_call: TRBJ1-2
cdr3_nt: TGTGCCACCGAATCGCCGGGGAAGGGCTTCTATGGCTACACCTTC
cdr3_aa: CATESPGKGFYGYTF

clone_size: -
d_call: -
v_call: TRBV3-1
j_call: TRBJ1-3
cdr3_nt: TGTGCCAGCAGCCAAGAAAGATCCAGGGGAAACACCATATATTTT
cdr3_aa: CASSQERSRGNTIYF

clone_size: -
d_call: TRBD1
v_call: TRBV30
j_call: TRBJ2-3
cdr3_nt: TGTGCCTACGATAGAGGGGGCCTTGTCTCAGATACGCAGTATTTT
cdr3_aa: CAYDRGGLVSDTQYF

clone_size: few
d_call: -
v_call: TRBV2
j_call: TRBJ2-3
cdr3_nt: TGTGCCAGCCCACCTTTAGGGGTGAGCACAGATACGCAGTATTTT
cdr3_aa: CASPPLGVSTDTQYF

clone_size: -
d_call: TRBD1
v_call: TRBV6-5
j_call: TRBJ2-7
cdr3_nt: TGTGCCAGCAGTTACTACAAGGGGGCTTACGAGCAGTACTTC
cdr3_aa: CASSYYKGAYEQYF

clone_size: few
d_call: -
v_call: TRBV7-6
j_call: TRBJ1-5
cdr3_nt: TGTGCCAGCAGCTTAAAGGCTAGGAGCAATCAGCCCCAGCATTTT
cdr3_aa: CASSLKARSNQPQHF

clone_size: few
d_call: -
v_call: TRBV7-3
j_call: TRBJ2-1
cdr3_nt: TGTGCCAGCAGCTTACTGACACCATCGGAGCAGTTCTTC
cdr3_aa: CASSLLTPSEQFF

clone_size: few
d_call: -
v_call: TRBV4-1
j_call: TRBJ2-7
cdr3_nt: TGCGCCAGCAGCCAAGATATCGACGCCGGTTACGAGCAGTACTTC
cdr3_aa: CASSQDIDAGYEQYF

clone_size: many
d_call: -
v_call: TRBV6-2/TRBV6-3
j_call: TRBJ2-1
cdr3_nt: TGTGCCACCCTGCGGGCGGGGCGGGGGACACCCTCCTACAATGAGCAGTTCTTC
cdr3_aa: CATLRAGRGTPSYNEQFF

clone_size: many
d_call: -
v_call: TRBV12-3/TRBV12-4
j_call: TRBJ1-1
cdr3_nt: TGTGCCAGCAGTTTCCCCCACGCGGGGGATACTGAAGCTTTCTTT
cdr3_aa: CASSFPHAGDTEAFF

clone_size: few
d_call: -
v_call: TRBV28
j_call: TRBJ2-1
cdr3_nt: TGTGCCAGCAGTTTAATCTATCCAGCCAGCGATGAGCAGTTCTTC
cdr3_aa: CASSLIYPASDEQFF

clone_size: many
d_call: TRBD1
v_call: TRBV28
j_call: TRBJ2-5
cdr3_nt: TGTGCCAGCAGTTTAGGTCCCGGGACAGAAGAGACCCAGTACTTC
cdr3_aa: CASSLGPGTEETQYF

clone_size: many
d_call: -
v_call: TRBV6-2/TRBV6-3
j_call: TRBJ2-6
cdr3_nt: TGTGCCAGCAGTTTCCGGGGCTCAGGGGCCAACGTCCTGACTTTC
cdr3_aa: CASSFRGSGANVLTF

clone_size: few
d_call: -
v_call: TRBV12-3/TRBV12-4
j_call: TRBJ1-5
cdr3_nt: TGTGCCAGCGGAGCACGTCAGCCCCAGCATTTT
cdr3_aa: CASGARQPQHF

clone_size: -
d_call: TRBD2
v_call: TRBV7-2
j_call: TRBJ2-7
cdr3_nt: TGTGCCAGCAGCTTCCTAGCGGGGGGCCAATACGAGCAGTACTTC
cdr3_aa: CASSFLAGGQYEQYF

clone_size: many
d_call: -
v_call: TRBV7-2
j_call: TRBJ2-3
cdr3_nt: TGTGCCAGCAGCTCCCGACTCAGCACAGATACGCAGTATTTT
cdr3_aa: CASSSRLSTDTQYF

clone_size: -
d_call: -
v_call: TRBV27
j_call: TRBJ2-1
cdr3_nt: TGTGCCAGCAGTTACACCCAGGGCTACAATGAGCAGTTCTTC
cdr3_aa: CASSYTQGYNEQFF

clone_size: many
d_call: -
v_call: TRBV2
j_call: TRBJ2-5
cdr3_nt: TGTGCCAGCAGTGAGGGCGGGGACCAAGAGACCCAGTACTTC
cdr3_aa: CASSEGGDQETQYF

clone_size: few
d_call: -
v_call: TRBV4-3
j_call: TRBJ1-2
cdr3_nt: TGCGCCAGCAGCCAAGGCGTCTGGGAAGGCTACACCTTC
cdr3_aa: CASSQGVWEGYTF

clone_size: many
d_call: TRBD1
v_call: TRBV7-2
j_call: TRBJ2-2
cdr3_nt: TGTGCCAGCAGCCCGTGGAAGGGGGCGGGGGAGCTGTTTTTT
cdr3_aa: CASSPWKGAGELFF

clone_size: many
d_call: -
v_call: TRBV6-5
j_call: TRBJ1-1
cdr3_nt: TGTGCCAGCAGTTCACATGGGATTGAAGCTTTCTTT
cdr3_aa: CASSSHGIEAFF

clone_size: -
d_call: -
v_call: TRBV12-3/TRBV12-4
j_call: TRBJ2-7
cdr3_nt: TGTGCCAGCAGTTCAAGGCCTCGGGGCAATAATACCTACGAGCAGTACTTC
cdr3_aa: CASSSRPRGNNTYEQYF

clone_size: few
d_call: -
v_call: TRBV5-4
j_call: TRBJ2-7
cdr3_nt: TGTGCCAGCAGCTTGAGTCCTAGCAGCGAGCAGTACTTC
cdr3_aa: CASSLSPSSEQYF

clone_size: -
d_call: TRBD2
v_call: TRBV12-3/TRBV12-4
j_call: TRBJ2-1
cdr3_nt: TGTGCCAGCAGCCCAAGCGGGGCTGGGGAGCAGTTCTTC
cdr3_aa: CASSPSGAGEQFF

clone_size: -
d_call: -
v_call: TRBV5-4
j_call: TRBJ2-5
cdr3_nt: TGTGCCAGCAGCTTTTGGACGGGAGAGACCCAGTACTTC
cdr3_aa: CASSFWTGETQYF

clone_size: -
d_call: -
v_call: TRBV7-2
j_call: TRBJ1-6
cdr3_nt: TGTGCCAGCAGCTTAGAGCCCGTCAGCTCCTATAATTCACCCCTCCACTTT
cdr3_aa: CASSLEPVSSYNSPLHF

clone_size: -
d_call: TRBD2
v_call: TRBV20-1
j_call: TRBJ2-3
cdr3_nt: TGCAGTGCTAGAACCCTCTTTCGGGGGGGCACAGATACGCAGTATTTT
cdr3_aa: CSARTLFRGGTDTQYF

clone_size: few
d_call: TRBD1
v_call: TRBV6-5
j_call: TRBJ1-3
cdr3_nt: TGTGCCAGCAGTTACTCGGGGACAGCTAACTCTGGAAACACCATATATTTT
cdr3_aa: CASSYSGTANSGNTIYF

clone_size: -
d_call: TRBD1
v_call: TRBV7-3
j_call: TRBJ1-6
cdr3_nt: TGTGCCAGCAGCCTCCGGGACAGGGGGCTTTCACCCCTCCACTTT
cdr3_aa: CASSLRDRGLSPLHF

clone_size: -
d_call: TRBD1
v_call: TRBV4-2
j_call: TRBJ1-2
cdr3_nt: TGTGCCAGCAGCGGCGCGGGACAGGGAATTCCTGATGGCTACACCTTC
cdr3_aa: CASSGAGQGIPDGYTF

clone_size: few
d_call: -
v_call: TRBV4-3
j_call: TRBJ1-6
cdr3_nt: TGCGCCAGCAGGCGGGAGGTCTTGAATTCACCCCTCCACTTT
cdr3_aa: CASRREVLNSPLHF

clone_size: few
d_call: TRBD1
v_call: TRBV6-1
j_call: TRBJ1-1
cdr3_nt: TGTGCCAGCAGCCGACCCGGACAGGGGGTGGAAGCTTTCTTT
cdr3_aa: CASSRPGQGVEAFF

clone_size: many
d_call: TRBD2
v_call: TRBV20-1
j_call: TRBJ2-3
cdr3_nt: TGCAGTGCTAAGCCCCCCGGGGGGACTAGCTTGCCAGATACGCAGTATTTT
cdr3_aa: CSAKPPGGTSLPDTQYF

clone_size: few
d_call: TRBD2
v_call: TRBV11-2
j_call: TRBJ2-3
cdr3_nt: TGTGCCAGCAGCTCCCCCCGTAGGGGCGGGGGGGCTAGAGATACGCAGTATTTT
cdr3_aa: CASSSPRRGGGARDTQYF

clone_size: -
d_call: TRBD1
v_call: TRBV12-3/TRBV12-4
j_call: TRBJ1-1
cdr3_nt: TGTGCCAGCAGTTCTCCGACAGGGGGGAACACTGAAGCTTTCTTT
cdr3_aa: CASSSPTGGNTEAFF

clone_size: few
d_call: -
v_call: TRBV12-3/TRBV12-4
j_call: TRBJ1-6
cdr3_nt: TGTGCCAGCAGTCCGACAGCCCCAAAGAGCCCCCTCCACTTT
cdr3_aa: CASSPTAPKSPLHF

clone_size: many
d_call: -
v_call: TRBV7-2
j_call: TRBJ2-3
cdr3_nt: TGTGCCAGCAGCCCTATAGTGGGGACAGATACGCAGTATTTT
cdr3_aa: CASSPIVGTDTQYF

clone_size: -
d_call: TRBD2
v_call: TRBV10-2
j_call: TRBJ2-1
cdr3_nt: TGCGCCAGCAGCACTAGCGGGAGCCTCTACAATGAGCAGTTCTTC
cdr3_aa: CASSTSGSLYNEQFF

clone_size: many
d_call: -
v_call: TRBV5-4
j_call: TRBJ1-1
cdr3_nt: TGTGCCAGCCCCGGGGGCGCTGAAGCTTTCTTT
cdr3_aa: CASPGGAEAFF

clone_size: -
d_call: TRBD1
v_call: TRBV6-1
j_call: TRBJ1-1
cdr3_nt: TGTGCCAGCCGACTGACAGGGGGAAACACTGAAGCTTTCTTT
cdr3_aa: CASRLTGGNTEAFF

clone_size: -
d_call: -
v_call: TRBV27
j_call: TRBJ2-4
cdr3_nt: TGTGCCAGCAGTTTATCAGGGAGAAACATTCAGTACTTC
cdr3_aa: CASSLSGRNIQYF

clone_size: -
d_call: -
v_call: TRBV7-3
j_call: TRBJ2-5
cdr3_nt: TGTGCCAGCGGGCCGGGGACCGGAGAGACCCAGTACTTC
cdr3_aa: CASGPGTGETQYF

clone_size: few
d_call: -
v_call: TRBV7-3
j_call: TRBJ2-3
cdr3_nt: TGTGCCAGCAGCTTAGGGAATGCAGATACGCAGTATTTT
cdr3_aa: CASSLGNADTQYF

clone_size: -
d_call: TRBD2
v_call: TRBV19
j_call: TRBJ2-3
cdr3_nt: TGTGCCAGTAGTATAGGGCGGGGGTCGCTAGGTACGCAGTATTTT
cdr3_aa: CASSIGRGSLGTQYF

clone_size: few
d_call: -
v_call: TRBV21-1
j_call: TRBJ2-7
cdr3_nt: TGTGCCAGCAGCAAGCTTATAGCGGGGGACTCCTACGAGCAGTACTTC
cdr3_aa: CASSKLIAGDSYEQYF

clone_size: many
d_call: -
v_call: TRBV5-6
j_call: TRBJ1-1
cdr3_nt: TGTGCCAGCAGCTTGTGGAGCACTGAAGCTTTCTTT
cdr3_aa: CASSLWSTEAFF

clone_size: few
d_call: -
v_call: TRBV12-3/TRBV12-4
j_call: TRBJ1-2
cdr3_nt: TGTGCCAGCAGTTTCCGTTCACTTTGGGGCTACACCTTC
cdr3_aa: CASSFRSLWGYTF

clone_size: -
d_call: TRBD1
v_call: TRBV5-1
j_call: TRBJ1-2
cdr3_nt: TGCGCCAGCAGCTGGGACAGGGAGTCGGATGGCTACACCTTC
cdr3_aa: CASSWDRESDGYTF

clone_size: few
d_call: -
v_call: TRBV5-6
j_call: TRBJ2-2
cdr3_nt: TGTGCCAGCAGCTGGAAGGGTTTGGACACCGGGGAGCTGTTTTTT
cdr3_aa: CASSWKGLDTGELFF